This entry is about one TCR beta chain. Its matching antigen is unknown. V was pared by 2 bases and J by 4 bases, with 9 bases between. The CDR3 is 13 residues long. The germline V gene encodes CDR1 SGHTA and CDR2 FQGNSA. Since all of the isolated RNA was reverse transcribed, expressed TCRB transcripts were what got sequenced. There were around 3.5 million reads on average in the naive, central memory and regulatory T cell samples. Profiling relied on immunoSEQ multiplex PCR, and the TCRdb table lists in-frame clones only, not all of them. The sample has 500,000 to 650,000 clones, 9.5% to 15% seen once. The sample comes from a study of beta chain features in type 1 diabetes. General study results and limits: Moderately but significantly shorter TCRB CDR3s were found in Type 1 diabetes patients in all four CD4+ subsets. When VDJ junctions were examined, type 1 diabetes patients showed fewer insertions and more deletions.

CD45RO/CCR7/CD25/CD127/CD95/CD27 separated CD4+ naive, central memory, regulatory and stem cell-like memory cells by sorting. The chain joins TRBV7-2 to TRBJ2-7; D is unclear. The receptor was derived from a man aged 25 to 40 with type 1 diabetes. Input material: naive CD4+ T cells from blood. The CDR3 spells CASSLLVPYEQYF. CDR3 coding DNA: TGTGCCAGCAGCTTACTAGTACCTTACGAGCAGTACTTC.